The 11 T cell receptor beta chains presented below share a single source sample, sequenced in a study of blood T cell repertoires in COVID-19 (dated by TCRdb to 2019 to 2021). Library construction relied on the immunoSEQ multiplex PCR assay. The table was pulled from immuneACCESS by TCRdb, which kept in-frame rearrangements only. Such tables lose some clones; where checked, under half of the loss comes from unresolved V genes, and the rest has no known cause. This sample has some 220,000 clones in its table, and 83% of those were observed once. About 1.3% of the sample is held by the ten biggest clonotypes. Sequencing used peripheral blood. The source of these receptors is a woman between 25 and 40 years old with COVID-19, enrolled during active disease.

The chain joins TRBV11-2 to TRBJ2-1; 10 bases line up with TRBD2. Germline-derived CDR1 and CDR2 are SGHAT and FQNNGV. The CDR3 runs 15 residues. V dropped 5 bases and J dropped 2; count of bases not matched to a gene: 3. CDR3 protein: CASSRTSGAYNEQFF. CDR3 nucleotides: TGTGCCAGCAGCCGTACTAGCGGGGCCTACAATGAGCAGTTCTTC.

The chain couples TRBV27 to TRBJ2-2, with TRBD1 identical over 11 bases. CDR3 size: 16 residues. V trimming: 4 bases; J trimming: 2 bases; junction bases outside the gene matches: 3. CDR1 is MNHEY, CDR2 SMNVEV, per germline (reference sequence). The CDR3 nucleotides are TGTGCCAGCAGTTACAGGACAGGGGGCAACACCGGGGAGCTGTTTTTT. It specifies CASSYRTGGNTGELFF.

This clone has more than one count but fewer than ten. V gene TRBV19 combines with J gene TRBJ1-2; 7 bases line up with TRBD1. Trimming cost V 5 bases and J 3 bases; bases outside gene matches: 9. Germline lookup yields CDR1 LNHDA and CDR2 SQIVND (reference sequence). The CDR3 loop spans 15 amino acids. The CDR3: CASSSPNRGDYGYTF. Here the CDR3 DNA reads TGTGCCAGTAGTTCCCCAAACAGGGGCGACTATGGCTACACCTTC.

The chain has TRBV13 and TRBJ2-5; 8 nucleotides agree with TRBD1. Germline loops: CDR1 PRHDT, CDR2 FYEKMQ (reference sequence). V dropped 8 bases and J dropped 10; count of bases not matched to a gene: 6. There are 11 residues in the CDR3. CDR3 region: CASGQGAGQYF. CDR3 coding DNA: TGTGCCAGCGGCCAGGGGGCTGGCCAGTACTTC. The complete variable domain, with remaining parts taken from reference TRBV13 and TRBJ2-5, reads AAGVIQSPRHLIKEKRETATLKCYPIPRHDTVYWYQQGPGQDPQFLISFYEKMQSDKGSIPDRFSAQQFSDYHSELNMSSLELGDSALYFCASGQGAGQYFGPGTRLLVL.

The CDR3 loop reads CASSIDGFRTSGNGEQFF. The CDR3 nucleotides read TGTGCCAGTAGTATAGATGGGTTTAGGACTAGCGGGAACGGTGAGCAGTTCTTC. V is TRBV19 and J is TRBJ2-1, with TRBD2 matching over 12 bases. The CDR3 sequence is 18 residues long. CDR1 is LNHDA and CDR2 is SQIVND in the germline V gene (reference sequence). Trimming cost V 0 bases and J 9 bases; bases outside gene matches: 12.

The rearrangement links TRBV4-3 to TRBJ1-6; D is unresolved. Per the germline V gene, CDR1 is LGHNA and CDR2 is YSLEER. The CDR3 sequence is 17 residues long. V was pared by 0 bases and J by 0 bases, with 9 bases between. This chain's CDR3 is CASSQDLSTSYNSPLHF. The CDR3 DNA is TGCGCCAGCAGCCAAGATCTTAGCACCTCCTATAATTCACCCCTCCACTTT.

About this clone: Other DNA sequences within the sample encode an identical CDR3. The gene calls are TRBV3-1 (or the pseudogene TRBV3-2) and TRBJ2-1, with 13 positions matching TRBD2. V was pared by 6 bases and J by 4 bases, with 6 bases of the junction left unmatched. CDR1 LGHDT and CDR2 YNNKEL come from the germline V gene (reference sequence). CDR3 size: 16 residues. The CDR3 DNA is TGTGCCAGCAGTCCCCGGACTAGCGGGGGATACAATGAGCAGTTCTTC. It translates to CASSPRTSGGYNEQFF.

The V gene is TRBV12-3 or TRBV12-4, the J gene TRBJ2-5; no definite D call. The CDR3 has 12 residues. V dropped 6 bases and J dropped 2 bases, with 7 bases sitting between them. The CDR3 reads CASRREQETQYF. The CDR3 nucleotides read TGTGCCAGCAGACGCGAACAAGAGACCCAGTACTTC.

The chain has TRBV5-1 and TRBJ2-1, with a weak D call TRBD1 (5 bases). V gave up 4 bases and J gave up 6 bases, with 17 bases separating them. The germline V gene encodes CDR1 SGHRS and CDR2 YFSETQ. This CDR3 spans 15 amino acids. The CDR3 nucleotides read TGCGCCAGCAGCCAGGACATTCCCCTGGGCAATGAGCAGTTCTTC. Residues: CASSQDIPLGNEQFF. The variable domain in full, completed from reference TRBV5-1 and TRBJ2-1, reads KAGVTQTPRYLIKTRGQQVTLSCSPISGHRSVSWYQQTPGQGLQFLFEYFSETQRNKGNFPGRFSGRQFSNSRSEMNVSTLELGDSALYLCASSQDIPLGNEQFFGPGTRLTVL.

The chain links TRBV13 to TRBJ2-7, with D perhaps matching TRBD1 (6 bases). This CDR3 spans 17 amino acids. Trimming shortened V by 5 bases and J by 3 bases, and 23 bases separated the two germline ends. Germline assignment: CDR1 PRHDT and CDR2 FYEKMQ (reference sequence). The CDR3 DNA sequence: TGTGCCAGCAGCGGCACGTGGATTGAGGGGGACAACTACGAGCAGTACTTC. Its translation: CASSGTWIEGDNYEQYF.

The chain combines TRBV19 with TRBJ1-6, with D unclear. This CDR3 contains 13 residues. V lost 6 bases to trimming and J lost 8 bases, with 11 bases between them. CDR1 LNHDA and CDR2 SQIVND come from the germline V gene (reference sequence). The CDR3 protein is CASRAGRDSPLHF. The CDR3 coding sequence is TGTGCCAGTAGGGCGGGTAGGGATTCACCCCTCCACTTT.